The clone carrying this T cell receptor (beta chain) has a handful of counts. Its target is unknown. The entry originates in a study of cytomegalovirus exposure and HLA in healthy donors. Across the whole study: Ancestry clustering placed around 81% of under 450 genotyped donors in the Caucasian-associated cluster.

General observations from the study: For most subjects, TCR beta sequences were reported to predict HLA-A and HLA-B alleles with accuracy. Reportedly, a later analysis found an Asian-associated ancestry cluster had fewer N-insertions than the roughly 700-donor mean. When a later analysis compared HLA-associated TCR beta chains with equally common others, the HLA-associated chains turned out to be more clonally expanded and to have lower generation probabilities.

The PCR contained 60 Vbeta and 13 Jbeta primers. The assay was immunoSEQ multiplex PCR, and TCRdb's table has in-frame clones only and misses some. The sample contains fewer than 150,000 clones, less than 75% of which appear only once. Germline V gene sequence: CDR1 SGDLS, CDR2 YYNGEE. Trimming took 4 bases from V and 5 from J; bases not matched to a gene: 6. The CDR3 covers 15 residues. The TCR was taken from a woman aged 35 to 49 in good health and CMV-seronegative. The chain links TRBV9 to TRBJ2-5; 12 nucleotides match TRBD1. The sequenced sample consisted of PBMCs. CDR3 in amino acids: CASSTRDRGLETQYF. CDR3 bases: TGTGCCAGCAGCACTCGGGACAGGGGGCTGGAGACCCAGTACTTC.